These 30 T cell receptor beta chains share one sample of origin, sequenced in a study of blood T cell repertoires in COVID-19. Method: immunoSEQ multiplex PCR; TCRdb's copy keeps in-frame clones and lacks some. Here the sample spans about 99,000 clones, 85% to 90% being singletons. Sequencing was done on a sample of peripheral blood. The receptors originated from a woman aged 55 to 70 in a cohort sampled during active or convalescent COVID-19.

V is TRBV28 and J is TRBJ2-5, with 10 positions matching TRBD2. J lost 1 base, V lost 6 bases, and 5 bases had no gene match. The V gene's germline CDR1 is MDHEN and CDR2 SYDVKM. This CDR3 has 15 residues. The CDR3 nucleotides read TGTGCCAGCAGGACACCTAGCGGGAGCCAAGAGACCCAGTACTTC. It translates to CASRTPSGSQETQYF.

J is TRBJ2-1 and V is TRBV6-6; possibly TRBD2 for D (6 bases). The CDR3 spans 13 residues. V was cut by 5 bases and J by 6 bases, with 11 bases left in between. The germline gives CDR1 MNHNY, CDR2 SVGAGI (reference sequence). The CDR3 nucleotides are TGTGCCAGCAGTGCCCGGGAGCGCAATGAGCAGTTCTTC. This gives the protein CASSARERNEQFF.

The rearrangement joins TRBV7-2 to TRBJ1-1; D might be TRBD1 (6 bases). The CDR3 is made up of 14 amino acids. Germline V gene lookup returns CDR1 SGHTA and CDR2 FQGNSA. Trimming cost V 4 bases and J 3 bases, with 12 bases left between them. CDR3 sequence: CASSSSQGYTEAFF. The DNA of the CDR3 is TGTGCCAGCAGCTCGTCACAGGGATACACTGAAGCTTTCTTT.

The chain links TRBV18 to TRBJ2-2; 13 bases map to TRBD2. This CDR3 is built from 16 residues. V was pared by 3 bases and J by 6 bases, with 4 bases of the junction left unmatched. Per the germline V gene, CDR1 is KGHSH and CDR2 is LQKENI. DNA for the CDR3: TGTGCCAGCTCACCTCCGGGACTAGCGGGATCCGGGGAGCTGTTTTTT. Protein: CASSPPGLAGSGELFF.

The V call is TRBV29-1, the J call TRBJ2-3, with 8 bases aligning to TRBD1. This CDR3 is 14 amino acids long. V lost 7 bases, J lost 7 bases, and 13 bases stayed unmatched. Germline V gives CDR1 SQVTM, CDR2 ANQGSEA. Here the CDR3 reads CSATTQGAPNTQYF. The CDR3, as DNA: TGCAGCGCCACAACCCAGGGGGCGCCCAATACGCAGTATTTT.

The chain couples TRBV19 to TRBJ2-7; 9 bases agree with TRBD2. CDR1 is LNHDA, CDR2 SQIVND, per germline (reference sequence). Trimming removed 3 bases from V and 2 bases from J; junction bases left unmatched: 2. This CDR3 has 14 amino acids. The CDR3 loop reads CASSIRTSAYEQYF. CDR3 coding DNA: TGTGCCAGTAGTATTAGGACTAGCGCCTACGAGCAGTACTTC.

The gene calls are TRBV5-6 and TRBJ2-4, with TRBD2 matching 7 bases. The V segment lost 0 bases and the J segment 2 bases; nucleotides outside the gene matches: 8. Germline-derived CDR1 and CDR2 are SGHDT and YYEEEE. The CDR3 is made up of 17 amino acids. The DNA for the CDR3 is TGTGCCAGCAGCTTGGTCGCGCCTAGCGGCCCCAAAAACATTCAGTACTTC. Amino acids: CASSLVAPSGPKNIQYF.

This clone was seen a single time. The rearrangement joins TRBV6-5 to TRBJ1-1; tentative D call: TRBD1 (6 bases). Trimming stripped 6 bases from V and 0 bases from J, with 11 bases between. This CDR3 contains 14 residues. Germline V gives CDR1 MNHEY, CDR2 SVGAGI. CDR3 in DNA: TGTGCCAGCAGAGGACAGTTCATGAACACTGAAGCTTTCTTT. It is translated as CASRGQFMNTEAFF.

The chain couples TRBV6-5 to TRBJ1-1; 7 bases agree with TRBD1. CDR1 MNHEY and CDR2 SVGAGI come from the germline V gene. J lost 4 bases, V lost 4 bases, and 9 bases had no gene match. The CDR3 is 15 amino acids. DNA of the CDR3: TGTGCCAGCAGTTTGGCGACAGGGAAGGTCACTGAAGCTTTCTTT. As protein: CASSLATGKVTEAFF.

CDR3 sequence (DNA): TGTGCCAGCAGTCGTTTCGATGAGCAGTTCTTC. Amino acid sequence: CASSRFDEQFF. The rearrangement joins TRBV12-3 or TRBV12-4 to TRBJ2-1; D gene unclear. Trimming took off 5 bases at V and 8 bases at J, with 7 bases between the two ends. The CDR3 length is 11 residues.

This chain uses TRBV28 with TRBJ1-1; the match to TRBD1 covers 10 bases. The CDR3 is made up of 17 amino acids. Germline-derived CDR1 and CDR2 are MDHEN and SYDVKM. V dropped 2 bases and J dropped 2; count of bases not matched to a gene: 8. The CDR3 protein is CASSLGPTGGSNTEAFF. CDR3 DNA: TGTGCCAGCAGTTTAGGACCGACAGGGGGCTCCAACACTGAAGCTTTCTTT.

The rearrangement joins TRBV24-1 to TRBJ2-5; D might be TRBD2 (6 bases). The CDR3 spans 14 residues. Germline CDR1 is KGHDR and CDR2 is SFDVKD. Trimming took 2 bases from V and 5 from J, leaving 11 bases between them. The CDR3 sequence: CATSDSRDSETQYF. The CDR3, as DNA: TGTGCCACCAGTGATTCACGGGACTCCGAGACCCAGTACTTC.

The gene calls are TRBV29-1 and TRBJ2-1, with D maybe TRBD1 (5 bases). CDR3 length equals 14 residues. CDR1 and CDR2 from the germline V gene are SQVTM and ANQGSEA. The germline V and J ends were trimmed by 6 bases and 0 bases, with 12 bases remaining between them. CDR3 in amino acids: CSVNRWSSYNEQFF. In DNA form, the CDR3 reads TGCAGCGTCAACAGGTGGAGCTCCTACAATGAGCAGTTCTTC.

The chain employs TRBV10-2 and TRBJ2-1, with 11 bases identical to TRBD2. The CDR3 runs to 18 residues. Germline V gene data show CDR1 as WSHSY and CDR2 as SAAADI. Unmatched junction bases numbered 16, after V lost 3 bases and J lost 9 bases. The CDR3 DNA reads as TGCGCCAGCAGTGACACTAGCGGGAGCCGGGGAGCTGGGGGTGAGCAGTTCTTC. Translated: CASSDTSGSRGAGGEQFF.

A few counts support this clone. The rearrangement uses TRBV5-1 and TRBJ2-1, with 11 positions matching TRBD2. The CDR3 consists of 15 residues. The germline CDR1 and CDR2 sequences are SGHRS and YFSETQ. V shed 0 bases and J 9 bases; nucleotides not matched to a gene: 5. CDR3 nucleotides: TGCGCCAGCAGCTTGGATACTAGCGGGAGCGGTGAGCAGTTCTTC. As protein: CASSLDTSGSGEQFF.

V and J are TRBV28 and TRBJ1-6; D possibly corresponds to TRBD1 (5 bases). Germline V gene lookup returns CDR1 MDHEN and CDR2 SYDVKM. CDR3 size: 14 residues. V lost 3 bases and J lost 6, with 9 bases in between. For the CDR3, the DNA is TGTGCCAGCAGTTTCCAGGGCGGTAATTCACCCCTCCACTTT. Its protein is CASSFQGGNSPLHF.

The V gene is TRBV7-2, the J gene TRBJ2-1; no clear D. Germline values: CDR1 SGHTA, CDR2 FQGNSA. The length of the CDR3 is 14 residues. Trimming took 4 bases from V and 1 from J, leaving 8 bases between them. CDR3 sequence: CASSYYGSYNEQFF. CDR3 coding DNA: TGTGCCAGCAGCTACTACGGGTCCTACAATGAGCAGTTCTTC.

A single count supports this clone. The chain employs TRBV7-2 and TRBJ1-5, with 9 bases that match TRBD1. Germline trimming cut 5 bases from V and 6 bases from J; bases unmatched to any gene: 20. The CDR3 sequence is 19 residues long. The germline V gene encodes CDR1 SGHTA and CDR2 FQGNSA. CDR3 nucleotide sequence: TGTGCCAGCAGCCCTAGAGGAGGCGACAGGGGGACTTTCGGTCAGCCCCAGCATTTT. This translates into CASSPRGGDRGTFGQPQHF.

This rearrangement joins TRBV19 to TRBJ1-3, with TRBD1 matching over 8 bases. CDR1 LNHDA and CDR2 SQIVND come from the germline V gene (reference sequence). The CDR3 length is 15 residues. Losses at the gene ends were 3 bases for V and 1 base for J; bases not matched to a gene: 2. CDR3 region: CASSMDRVSGNTIYF. The CDR3 bases are TGTGCCAGTAGTATGGACAGGGTTTCTGGAAACACCATATATTTT.

This chain uses TRBV12-3 or TRBV12-4 with TRBJ1-2; D not resolved. Trimming took 0 bases from V and 4 from J, leaving 3 bases between them. This CDR3 has 12 amino acids. The CDR3 DNA follows: TGTGCCAGCAGTTTAGCGCGCTATGGCTACACCTTC. The encoded protein is CASSLARYGYTF.

The chain recombines TRBV5-6 with TRBJ2-7, with TRBD1 as a possible D gene (5 bases). Trimming cost V 0 bases and J 3 bases, with 10 bases left between them. CDR1 and CDR2 (germline): SGHDT, YYEEEE. The CDR3 covers 14 residues. CDR3 nucleotide sequence: TGTGCCAGCAGCTTGGGACAGACCCTCTACGAGCAGTACTTC. Encoded protein: CASSLGQTLYEQYF. Full variable domain (outside the CDR3, taken from reference TRBV5-6 and TRBJ2-7): DAGVTQSPTHLIKTRGQQVTLRCSPKSGHDTVSWYQQALGQGPQFIFQYYEEEERQRGNFPDRFSGHQFPNYSSELNVNALLLGDSALYLCASSLGQTLYEQYFGPGTRLTVT.

The V gene is TRBV9, the J gene TRBJ2-3, with TRBD2 matching over 8 bases. The CDR3 is made up of 15 amino acids. Per the germline V gene, CDR1 is SGDLS and CDR2 is YYNGEE. With 0 bases clipped from V and 2 bases from J, the junction kept 2 bases outside the gene matches. CDR3 region: CASSVVAGYTDTQYF. Here the CDR3 DNA reads TGTGCCAGCAGCGTAGTAGCGGGATACACAGATACGCAGTATTTT.

The chain employs TRBV28 and TRBJ1-5, with D tentatively TRBD1 (6 bases). Germline values: CDR1 MDHEN, CDR2 SYDVKM. The CDR3 has 17 amino acids. The V and J ends lost 4 bases and 8 bases respectively, with 24 bases between them. The CDR3 loop is CASSSQKDRNYRKPQHF. In nucleotides, the CDR3 is TGTGCCAGCAGTTCTCAAAAGGACAGAAATTATAGAAAGCCCCAGCATTTT.

The chain employs TRBV24-1 and TRBJ2-1, with TRBD1 matching over 8 bases. From germline, CDR1 is KGHDR and CDR2 SFDVKD. V was clipped by 2 bases and J by 3 bases; unmatched bases: 2. CDR3 length equals 15 residues. The CDR3 sequence: CATSDSGTGYNEQFF. In DNA form, the CDR3 reads TGTGCCACCAGTGATTCCGGGACAGGCTACAATGAGCAGTTCTTC.

This clone was found once. This rearrangement joins TRBV28 to TRBJ1-4, with TRBD1 matching over 8 bases. The V gene's germline CDR1 is MDHEN and CDR2 SYDVKM. After removal of 2 bases from V and 2 bases from J, the junction contained 4 bases not matched to a gene. The CDR3 has 16 residues. The DNA for the CDR3 is TGTGCCAGCAGTTTAGCCCAGGGGGCGACTAATGAAAAACTGTTTTTT. It yields the protein CASSLAQGATNEKLFF.

CDR3 DNA: TGTGCCAGCAGCTGGACAGGGGGTCTCTCTGGAAACACCATATATTTT. Its translation is CASSWTGGLSGNTIYF. The gene calls are TRBV7-8 and TRBJ1-3; 10 bases fit TRBD1. The junction had 3 bases not matched to a gene; V was cut back by 4 bases and J by 0 bases. CDR1 is SGHVS and CDR2 is FQNEAQ in the germline V gene. This CDR3 has 16 residues.

The V gene is TRBV5-4, the J gene TRBJ1-2; D call uncertain. Germline CDR1 is SGHNT and CDR2 is YYREEE (reference sequence). The CDR3 has 14 amino acids. V lost 0 bases to trimming and J lost 4 bases, with 10 bases between them. For the CDR3, the DNA is TGTGCCAGCAGCTTGGGGGCAGCCGTCTATGGCTACACCTTC. Translation gives CASSLGAAVYGYTF.

In this sample, this clone turned up once. This rearrangement joins TRBV7-8 to TRBJ2-7; D perhaps matches TRBD1 (6 bases). The length of the CDR3 is 13 residues. The V end was cut by 8 bases, the J end by 2 bases, with 13 bases between. Germline values: CDR1 SGHVS, CDR2 FQNEAQ. Here the CDR3 reads CASRGQHTYEQYF. The DNA of the CDR3 is TGTGCCAGCCGTGGACAGCACACCTACGAGCAGTACTTC.

This chain joins TRBV5-1 and TRBJ1-2; unclear D gene. The germline gives CDR1 SGHRS, CDR2 YFSETQ. Trimming left V 1 base short and J 8 bases short, with 12 bases between. The CDR3 is made up of 13 amino acids. The CDR3 DNA sequence: TGCGCCAGCAGCTTGTCAGGCTTAAGCGGCTACACCTTC. Protein product: CASSLSGLSGYTF.

This clone came up a few times. The chain joins TRBV11-2 to TRBJ2-5; no clear D. V lost 5 bases, J lost 4 bases, and 11 bases lay in between. Germline V gene data show CDR1 as SGHAT and CDR2 as FQNNGV. The CDR3 runs to 13 residues. The CDR3 loop is CASSPETAETQYF. In DNA form, the CDR3 reads TGTGCCAGCAGCCCTGAAACTGCAGAGACCCAGTACTTC.